Shown below are 8 T cell receptor beta chains from a single sample sequenced in a study of T cell responses to AZD1222 COVID-19 vaccine. The method was immunoSEQ multiplex PCR; TCRdb's version includes in-frame clones alone and lacks a portion of them. This table holds approximately 70,000 clones, 80% to 90% found once. Sequenced material: peripheral blood, taken on day 0 of AZD1222 vaccination. The receptors come from an adult in good health.

This clone occurred a few times. This sequence joins TRBV4-2 and TRBJ1-2, with TRBD1 matching over 11 bases. V was clipped by 4 bases and J by 3 bases; unmatched bases: 7. Germline V gene lookup returns CDR1 LGHNA and CDR2 YNFKEQ. The CDR3 length is 16 residues. The CDR3 region has the DNA TGTGCCAGCAGCCCGGGGACAGGGGGAGGCGACTATGGCTACACCTTC. It is translated as CASSPGTGGGDYGYTF.

By proportion, this clone is medium-sized (0.01 to 0.1%). V and J are TRBV29-1 and TRBJ1-1; TRBD1 is a possible D gene (5 bases). With 1 base removed from V and 11 bases from J, the gap between germline ends came to 17 bases. The CDR3 runs 13 residues. Germline V CDR1 and CDR2: SQVTM, ANQGSEA. CDR3 sequence reads: CSVEAGEGQAAFF. CDR3 in DNA: TGCAGCGTTGAAGCGGGGGAGGGCCAGGCGGCTTTCTTT. The full variable domain, with the rest looked up from reference TRBV29-1 and TRBJ1-1, is SAVISQKPSRDICQRGTSLTIQCQVDSQVTMMFWYRQQPGQSLTLIATANQGSEATYESGFVIDKFPISRPNLTFSTLTVSNMSPEDSSIYLCSVEAGEGQAAFFGQGTRLTVV.

The chain has TRBV15 and TRBJ1-6; D ambiguous. CDR1 is LNHNV, CDR2 YYDKDF, per germline (reference sequence). V was pared by 1 base and J by 7 bases, with 14 bases between. The CDR3 covers 16 residues. The CDR3 sequence is CATSRVFPDGNSPLHF. CDR3 in DNA: TGTGCCACCAGCAGAGTTTTTCCGGACGGAAATTCACCCCTCCACTTT.

The genes are TRBV7-2 and TRBJ1-4, with 7 nucleotides matching TRBD1. The V segment lost 5 bases and the J segment 4 bases; nucleotides outside the gene matches: 4. Germline V gene data show CDR1 as SGHTA and CDR2 as FQGNSA. The CDR3 runs to 14 residues. In DNA form, the CDR3 reads TGTGCCAGCAGCCGGGACAGCCTTAATGAAAAACTGTTTTTT. Translation: CASSRDSLNEKLFF.

This sequence joins TRBV15 and TRBJ1-4, with 7 bases identical to TRBD1. This CDR3 has 13 amino acids. The trim removed 10 bases at V and 8 bases at J, leaving 10 bases unmatched. The germline CDR1 and CDR2 sequences are LNHNV and YYDKDF (reference sequence). CDR3 sequence reads: CASSGQDDEKLFF. The CDR3 DNA reads TGTGCCAGTTCCGGACAGGATGACGAAAAACTGTTTTTT. Looking up the rest from reference TRBV15 and TRBJ1-4 gives the full variable domain: DAMVIQNPRYQVTQFGKPVTLSCSQTLNHNVMYWYQQKSSQAPKLLFHYYDKDFNNEADTPDNFQSRRPNTSFCFLDIRSPGLGDTAMYLCASSGQDDEKLFFGSGTQLSVL.

V and J are TRBV28 and TRBJ1-1, with 7 bases identical to TRBD1. The ends lost 2 bases at V and 5 bases at J; junction bases unmatched: 2. The CDR3 is 13 amino acids. In germline, CDR1 is MDHEN, CDR2 SYDVKM. CDR3 in DNA: TGTGCCAGCAGTTTAGGCAGGGGGACTGAAGCTTTCTTT. This sequence encodes CASSLGRGTEAFF.

In DNA, the CDR3 is TGTGCCACCAGCAGAGATATACCGAACGTTCAAGAGACCCAGTACTTC. It is translated as CATSRDIPNVQETQYF. The J gene is TRBJ2-5, the V gene TRBV15; D gene ambiguous. V was clipped by 0 bases and J by 2 bases, with 13 bases between them. The CDR3 contains 16 residues. CDR1 and CDR2 (germline): LNHNV, YYDKDF (reference sequence).

The CDR3 DNA follows: TGTGCCAGCAGCGTAGGGGGGGCTTCCTACAATGAGCAGTTCTTC. It codes for CASSVGGASYNEQFF. This chain joins TRBV9 and TRBJ2-1, with D perhaps assigned TRBD1 or TRBD2 (6 bases each). Germline CDR1 and CDR2: SGDLS and YYNGEE. Trimming left V 0 bases short and J 1 base short, with 8 bases between. The CDR3 covers 15 residues. Complete variable domain (other parts from reference TRBV9 and TRBJ2-1): DSGVTQTPKHLITATGQRVTLRCSPRSGDLSVYWYQQSLDQGLQFLIQYYNGEERAKGNILERFSAQQFPDLHSELNLSSLELGDSALYFCASSVGGASYNEQFFGPGTRLTVL.